The rows below give T cell receptor beta chains drawn from one sample of a study of regulatory T cells in long-lasting Graves disease. TCRdb reanalysed the multiplex PCR reads using MiXCR and keeps one entry per CDR3 protein. The top ten hold roughly 29% of the sample, which has about 350,000 distinct CDR3 sequences, over 15% seen once. The data were also submitted as part of a second study, on T cells in Graves' hyperthyroidism and ophthalmopathy.

Sequencing was performed on peripheral blood mononuclear cells (PBMCs), taken at new diagnosis, from a patient treated with antithyroid drugs. The receptors were gathered from a man aged 35 to 55 with Graves disease. Each CDR3 is given with its conserved first and last residue. Each record gives: CDR3 DNA, CDR3 protein, J gene, clone size, D gene, V gene. A D gene is named only where the DNA matches it firmly. Clone size is given for some rows only: seen once, a few or many times, or a class if the clone is expanded.

TGTGCCAGCTCACCAGCCAGCGGGACCCCACCCCAGTACTTC | CASSPASGTPPQYF | TRBJ2-5 | NA | TRBD2 | TRBV18
TGTGCCAGCAGCGCTGAAGGAGTGACCGGGGAGCTGTTTTTT | CASSAEGVTGELFF | TRBJ2-2 | many | NA | TRBV2
TGTGCCAGCACCCAACTGAAGGGGTCCACTGAAGCTTTCTTT | CASTQLKGSTEAFF | TRBJ1-1 | many | NA | TRBV18
TGTGCCTGGAGCTTTATTACTAGCGGGGGGTACAATGAGCAGTTCTTC | CAWSFITSGGYNEQFF | TRBJ2-1 | many | TRBD2 | TRBV30
TGTGCCACCAGTGATGCCCGGACAGGGAACACCGGGGAGCTGTTTTTT | CATSDARTGNTGELFF | TRBJ2-2 | many | TRBD1 | TRBV24-1
TGTGCCAGCAGCTTAGACGCAGGGACAGGGGGCTACGAGCAGTACTTC | CASSLDAGTGGYEQYF | TRBJ2-7 | many | TRBD1 | TRBV7-2
TGTGCCAGCAGGAAATGGACTAGCGGGGTGAATGAGCAGTTCTTC | CASRKWTSGVNEQFF | TRBJ2-1 | NA | TRBD2 | TRBV3-1
TGTGCCAGCAGCAGGACAGGCTCTCACAATCAGCCCCAGCATTTT | CASSRTGSHNQPQHF | TRBJ1-5 | NA | TRBD1 | TRBV2
TGCAGTGCTAGAGATTCGGGCAGGCCAGAGACCCAGTACTTC | CSARDSGRPETQYF | TRBJ2-5 | NA | NA | TRBV20-1
TGTGCCACCCTGGGACAGGGGAGAGACACTGAAGCTTTCTTT | CATLGQGRDTEAFF | TRBJ1-1 | many | TRBD1 | TRBV27
TGTGCCAGCAGCCCAACATGGTCCGATACGCAGTATTTT | CASSPTWSDTQYF | TRBJ2-3 | NA | NA | TRBV9
TGTGCCAGCAGCCAGGGACTAGCGGGAGGGACCGGGGAGCTGTTTTTT | CASSQGLAGGTGELFF | TRBJ2-2 | NA | TRBD2 | TRBV3-1
TGTGCCTGGAGTGTACTGCGGCCTGCCCAAGAGACCCAGTACTTC | CAWSVLRPAQETQYF | TRBJ2-5 | many | NA | TRBV30
TGCAGTGCTGTGACAGGTCCTTATGGCTACACCTTC | CSAVTGPYGYTF | TRBJ1-2 | NA | NA | TRBV20-1
TGTGCCAGCAGCTTAGGGACACGACGGACACCCCTCCACTTT | CASSLGTRRTPLHF | TRBJ1-6 | many | NA | TRBV11-2
TGCAGCGTTTCTTGGGACCATTACAATGAGCAGTTCTTC | CSVSWDHYNEQFF | TRBJ2-1 | few | NA | TRBV29-1
TGTGCCAGCAGCCAAAGCACAGGGAAAGAGACCCAGTACTTC | CASSQSTGKETQYF | TRBJ2-5 | NA | NA | TRBV3-1